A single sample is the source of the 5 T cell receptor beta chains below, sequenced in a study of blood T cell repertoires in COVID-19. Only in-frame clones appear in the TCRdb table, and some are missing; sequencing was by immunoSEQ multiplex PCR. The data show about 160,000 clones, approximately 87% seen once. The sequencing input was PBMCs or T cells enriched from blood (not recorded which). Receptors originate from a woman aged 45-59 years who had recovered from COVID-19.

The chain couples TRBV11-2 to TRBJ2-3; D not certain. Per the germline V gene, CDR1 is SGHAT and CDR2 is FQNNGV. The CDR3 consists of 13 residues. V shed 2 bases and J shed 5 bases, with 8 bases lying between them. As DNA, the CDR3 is TGTGCCAGCAGCTTACTAGTCCGAGATACGCAGTATTTT. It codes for CASSLLVRDTQYF.

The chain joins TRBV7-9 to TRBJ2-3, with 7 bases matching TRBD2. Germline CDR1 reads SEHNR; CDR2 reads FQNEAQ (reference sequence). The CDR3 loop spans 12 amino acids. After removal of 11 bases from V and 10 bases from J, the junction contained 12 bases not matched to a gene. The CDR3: CAREEGAGAQYF. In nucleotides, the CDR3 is TGTGCCCGCGAGGAAGGGGCGGGGGCGCAGTATTTT.

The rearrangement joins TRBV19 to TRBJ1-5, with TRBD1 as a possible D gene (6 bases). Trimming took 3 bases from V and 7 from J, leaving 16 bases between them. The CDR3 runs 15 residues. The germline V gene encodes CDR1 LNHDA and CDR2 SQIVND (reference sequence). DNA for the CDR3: TGTGCCAGTAGTATTGGGGGCTTAGTTGGGCAGCCCCAGCATTTT. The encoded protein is CASSIGGLVGQPQHF. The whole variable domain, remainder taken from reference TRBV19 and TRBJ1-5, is DGGITQSPKYLFRKEGQNVTLSCEQNLNHDAMYWYRQDPGQGLRLIYYSQIVNDFQKGDIAEGYSVSREKKESFPLTVTSAQKNPTAFYLCASSIGGLVGQPQHFGDGTRLSIL.

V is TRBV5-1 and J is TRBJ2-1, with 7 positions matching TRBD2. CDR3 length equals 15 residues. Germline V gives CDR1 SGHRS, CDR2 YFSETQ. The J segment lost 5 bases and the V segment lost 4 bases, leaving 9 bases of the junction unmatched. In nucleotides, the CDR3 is TGCGCCAGCAGCCCCCTAAGCGGGGCCAACAATGAGCAGTTCTTC. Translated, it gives CASSPLSGANNEQFF.

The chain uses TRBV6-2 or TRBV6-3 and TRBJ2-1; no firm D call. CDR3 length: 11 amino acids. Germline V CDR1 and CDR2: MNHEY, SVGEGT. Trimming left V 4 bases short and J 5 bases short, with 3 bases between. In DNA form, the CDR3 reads TGTGCCAGCAGTTTTAACAATGAGCAGTTCTTC. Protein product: CASSFNNEQFF.